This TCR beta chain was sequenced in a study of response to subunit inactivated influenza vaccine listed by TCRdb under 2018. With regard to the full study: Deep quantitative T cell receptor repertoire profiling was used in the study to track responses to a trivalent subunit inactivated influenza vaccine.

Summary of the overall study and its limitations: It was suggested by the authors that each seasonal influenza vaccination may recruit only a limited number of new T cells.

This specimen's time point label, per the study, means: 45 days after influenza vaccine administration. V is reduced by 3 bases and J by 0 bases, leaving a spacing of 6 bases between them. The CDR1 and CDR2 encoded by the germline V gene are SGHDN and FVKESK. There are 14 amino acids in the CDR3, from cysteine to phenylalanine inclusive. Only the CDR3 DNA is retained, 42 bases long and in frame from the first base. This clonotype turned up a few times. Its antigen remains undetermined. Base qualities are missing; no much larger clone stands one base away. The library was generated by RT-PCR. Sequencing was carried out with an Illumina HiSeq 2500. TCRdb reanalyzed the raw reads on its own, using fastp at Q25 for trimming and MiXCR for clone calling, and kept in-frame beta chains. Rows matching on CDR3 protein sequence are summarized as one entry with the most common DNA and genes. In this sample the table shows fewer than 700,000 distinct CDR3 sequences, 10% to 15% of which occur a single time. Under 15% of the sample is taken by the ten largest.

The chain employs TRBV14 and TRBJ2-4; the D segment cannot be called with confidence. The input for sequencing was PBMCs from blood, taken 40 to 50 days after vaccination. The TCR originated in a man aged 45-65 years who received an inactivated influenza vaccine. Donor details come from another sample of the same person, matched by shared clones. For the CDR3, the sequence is CASSQRLAKNIQYF. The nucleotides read TGTGCCAGCAGCCAGCGCCTAGCCAAAAACATTCAGTACTTC. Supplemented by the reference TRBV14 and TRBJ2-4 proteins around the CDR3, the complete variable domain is EAGVTQFPSHSVIEKGQTVTLRCDPISGHDNLYWYRRVMGKEIKFLLHFVKESKQDESGMPNNRFLAERTGGTYSTLKVQPAELEDSGVYFCASSQRLAKNIQYFGAGTRLSVL.